These T cell receptor beta chains were read from a single sample in a study of blood T cell repertoires in COVID-19. Only in-frame clones appear in the TCRdb table, and some are missing; sequencing was by immunoSEQ multiplex PCR. Among 40,000 to 60,000 clones listed, 84% were seen once. Sequencing was carried out using peripheral blood. The source of these receptors is a man in his fifties with acute or convalescent COVID-19. The CDR3 runs from the conserved cysteine through the conserved F or W. D genes are given only for firm matches. Clone size, where shown, is once, few, many, or a class for clones that have expanded.

CDR3 protein: CASRKTYPNTIYF; CDR3 DNA: TGTGCCAGTAGGAAGACATATCCAAACACCATATATTTT; clone size: NA; V gene: TRBV19; D gene: NA; J gene: TRBJ1-3
CDR3 protein: CASSWKAGGSDTQYF; CDR3 DNA: TGTGCCAGCAGCTGGAAAGCGGGGGGATCAGATACGCAGTATTTT; clone size: NA; V gene: TRBV5-4; D gene: TRBD2; J gene: TRBJ2-3
CDR3 protein: CASSEFTVSTSQYF; CDR3 DNA: TGTGCCAGCAGTGAATTTACGGTCTCTACGAGTCAGTACTTC; clone size: once; V gene: TRBV6-1; D gene: NA; J gene: TRBJ2-7
CDR3 protein: CATSDKLGGGRGETQYF; CDR3 DNA: TGTGCCACCAGTGATAAGTTGGGCGGGGGCCGAGGGGAGACCCAGTACTTC; clone size: NA; V gene: TRBV24-1; D gene: NA; J gene: TRBJ2-5
CDR3 protein: CASSPPDREKNGYTF; CDR3 DNA: TGTGCCAGCAGCCCTCCGGACAGGGAAAAGAATGGCTACACCTTC; clone size: NA; V gene: TRBV7-6; D gene: TRBD1; J gene: TRBJ1-2
CDR3 protein: CASSQFLAGGNSTDTQYF; CDR3 DNA: TGCGCCAGCAGTCAATTTCTAGCGGGCGGTAATTCTACAGATACGCAGTATTTT; clone size: NA; V gene: TRBV23-1; D gene: TRBD2; J gene: TRBJ2-3
CDR3 protein: CACPTRDRAYNEQFF; CDR3 DNA: TGTGCCTGCCCCACTAGGGACAGGGCCTACAATGAGCAGTTCTTC; clone size: NA; V gene: TRBV30; D gene: TRBD1; J gene: TRBJ2-1
CDR3 protein: CATSAAGAYEQYF; CDR3 DNA: TGTGCCACCAGTGCGGCAGGGGCCTACGAGCAGTACTTC; clone size: NA; V gene: TRBV24-1; D gene: NA; J gene: TRBJ2-7
CDR3 protein: CASSLRPRTSGERGTDTQYF; CDR3 DNA: TGTGCCAGCAGCTTACGCCCCCGGACTAGCGGGGAACGAGGCACAGATACGCAGTATTTT; clone size: NA; V gene: TRBV5-8; D gene: TRBD2; J gene: TRBJ2-3
CDR3 protein: CASSLILAVEQFF; CDR3 DNA: TGCGCCAGCAGCTTGATACTAGCGGTAGAGCAGTTCTTC; clone size: NA; V gene: TRBV5-1; D gene: TRBD2; J gene: TRBJ2-1
CDR3 protein: CASSPPRSVGNTIYF; CDR3 DNA: TGTGCCAGCAGTCCCCCGAGGTCCGTTGGAAACACCATATATTTT; clone size: NA; V gene: TRBV28; D gene: NA; J gene: TRBJ1-3
CDR3 protein: CSARGQVEAFF; CDR3 DNA: TGCAGTGCTAGAGGACAGGTAGAAGCTTTCTTT; clone size: NA; V gene: TRBV20-1; D gene: NA; J gene: TRBJ1-1
CDR3 protein: CASSPRTGTGNTIYF; CDR3 DNA: TGTGCCAGCAGTCCGAGAACAGGGACTGGAAACACCATATATTTT; clone size: few; V gene: TRBV28; D gene: NA; J gene: TRBJ1-3
CDR3 protein: CASSLGSGRGYTF; CDR3 DNA: TGTGCCAGCAGCTTAGGAAGCGGGAGGGGCTACACCTTC; clone size: once; V gene: TRBV11-2; D gene: NA; J gene: TRBJ1-2
CDR3 protein: CASRLDRDREKLFF; CDR3 DNA: TGTGCCAGCAGGTTGGACAGGGATAGAGAAAAACTGTTTTTT; clone size: NA; V gene: TRBV6-5; D gene: TRBD1; J gene: TRBJ1-4
CDR3 protein: CASSYFAGGPVYEQYF; CDR3 DNA: TGCGCCAGCAGTTACTTCGCGGGAGGGCCCGTCTACGAGCAGTACTTC; clone size: NA; V gene: TRBV4-1; D gene: TRBD2; J gene: TRBJ2-7
CDR3 protein: CASAGGRNTDTQYF; CDR3 DNA: TGTGCCAGCGCCGGGGGGCGCAACACAGATACGCAGTATTTT; clone size: NA; V gene: TRBV6-5; D gene: NA; J gene: TRBJ2-3